What follows are 19 T cell receptor beta chains derived from one specimen sequenced in a study of shared clonotypes between healthy human individuals (dated by TCRdb to the early 2020s). Library generation was performed with the immunoSEQ multiplex PCR assay. The clones in this table, taken by TCRdb from immuneACCESS, are in-frame only. Not every clone is retained; where verified, under half of the shortfall comes from an unresolved V gene, and the cause of the rest is unknown. Recorded for this sample are about a million clones; about 80% of them occurred a single time. The top ten hold about 1.5% of the sample. The sample taken for sequencing was memory CD4+ T cells sorted from blood. What this sample's cell subset or site label stands for: CD45RA-negative fraction. The receptors were gathered from a young man in good health.

This clone was found many times. The sample carries other DNA sequences with the same CDR3. This chain links TRBV19 with TRBJ1-5; the D gene is possibly TRBD1 (5 bases). This CDR3 region has 13 residues. Trimming shortened V by 3 bases and J by 3 bases, and 6 bases separated the two germline ends. Germline V gene sequence: CDR1 LNHDA, CDR2 SQIVND (reference sequence). The CDR3 DNA is TGTGCCAGTAGTATCAGGGACAATCAGCCCCAGCATTTT. Translation: CASSIRDNQPQHF.

CDR3 nucleotides: TGTGCCAGCAGCCCAGGGGTGGAGACCCAGTACTTC. This sequence encodes CASSPGVETQYF. This sequence joins TRBV6-6 and TRBJ2-5; a possible D gene is TRBD1 (6 bases). The V gene's germline CDR1 is MNHNY and CDR2 SVGAGI (reference sequence). Trimming left V 6 bases short and J 5 bases short, with 10 bases between. The CDR3 consists of 12 residues.

This clone was detected only once. V usage is TRBV11-2 and J usage is TRBJ2-4, with D tentatively TRBD1 (5 bases). The V gene lost 0 bases and the J gene lost 0 bases, with 21 bases spanning the gap. CDR1 is SGHAT, CDR2 FQNNGV, per germline. The CDR3 is 20 residues long. CDR3 in amino acids: CASSLDGAISSLLAKNIQYF. The CDR3 bases are TGTGCCAGCAGCTTAGATGGGGCCATATCATCACTTCTAGCCAAAAACATTCAGTACTTC. The entire variable domain, with the rest obtained from reference TRBV11-2 and TRBJ2-4, is as follows: EAGVAQSPRYKIIEKRQSVAFWCNPISGHATLYWYQQILGQGPKLLIQFQNNGVVDDSQLPKDRFSAERLKGVDSTLKIQPAKLEDSAVYLCASSLDGAISSLLAKNIQYFGAGTRLSVL.

V usage is TRBV6-1 and J usage is TRBJ2-2; D call uncertain. The CDR3 length is 13 residues. Germline V lookup: CDR1 MNHNS, CDR2 SASEGT. With 5 bases removed from V and 7 bases from J, the gap between germline ends came to 11 bases. The CDR3 protein is CASSLHWSGELFF. CDR3 bases: TGTGCCAGCAGTCTACATTGGAGCGGGGAGCTGTTTTTT.

Turning to this clone: The junction departs from germline at one end; a sequencing error may be responsible. Within the sample, other DNA sequences also encode this same CDR3. In DNA, the CDR3 is TGTGCTAGCAGCCCGGGGACAGGCAGGAACAATGAGCAGTTCTTC. It encodes CASSPGTGRNNEQFF. The chain joins TRBV7-7 to TRBJ2-1; 8 nucleotides agree with TRBD1. This CDR3 is built from 15 residues. Germline V CDR1 and CDR2: SSHAT, FNYEAQ (reference sequence).

The chain is built from TRBV28 and TRBJ2-7, with 9 bases fitting TRBD2. Trimming removed 9 bases from V and 0 bases from J; junction bases left unmatched: 9. The CDR3 is 15 residues long. Per the germline V gene, CDR1 is MDHEN and CDR2 is SYDVKM. The CDR3 sequence: CASTSSGGHSYEQYF. In DNA form, the CDR3 reads TGTGCCAGTACCTCAAGCGGGGGGCACTCCTACGAGCAGTACTTC.

This clone was picked up many times. The chain recombines TRBV7-2 with TRBJ2-2; no firm D call. Germline V gene lookup returns CDR1 SGHTA and CDR2 FQGNSA. The V gene lost 2 bases and the J gene lost 8 bases, with 9 bases spanning the gap. The CDR3 is 13 residues long. CDR3 loop: CASSLQGRGELFF. The DNA for the CDR3 is TGTGCCAGCAGCTTACAAGGGCGTGGGGAGCTGTTTTTT.

This clone appeared once. The J gene is TRBJ2-7, the V gene TRBV11-1; no firm D call. Germline-derived CDR1 and CDR2 are SGHAT and FQDESV (reference sequence). Between the trimmed V and J ends, which lost 5 bases and 2 bases, there was a span of 13 bases. The CDR3 extends over 14 amino acids. CDR3 amino acids: CASSRTLGPYEQYF. The CDR3 coding sequence is TGTGCCAGCAGCCGGACGCTTGGCCCCTACGAGCAGTACTTC.

Regarding this clone: The sample carries other DNA sequences with the same CDR3. The chain couples TRBV7-2 to TRBJ2-7; 9 bases map to TRBD1. Trimming at V came to 1 base and at J to 2 bases, leaving 3 bases not matched to a gene. The length of the CDR3 is 15 residues. The germline V gene encodes CDR1 SGHTA and CDR2 FQGNSA. The CDR3 nucleotides are TGTGCCAGCAGCTTAGATGGGACAGGGCCCTACGAGCAGTACTTC. Encoded protein: CASSLDGTGPYEQYF.

This clone was counted a few times. The J gene is TRBJ1-5, the V gene TRBV6-1; maybe TRBD1 (5 bases). Germline CDR1 and CDR2: MNHNS and SASEGT. This CDR3 has 15 amino acids. V lost 4 bases to trimming and J lost 6 bases, with 16 bases between them. CDR3 nucleotide sequence: TGTGCCAGCAGTGGGCCCGGGGGAACGGGTCAGCCCCAGCATTTT. Amino acid sequence: CASSGPGGTGQPQHF.

This clone was seen at least ten times. The genes are TRBV2 and TRBJ1-1, with D maybe TRBD1 (6 bases). This CDR3 is 13 amino acids long. The germline CDR1 and CDR2 sequences are SNHLY and FYNNEI. Trimming left V 6 bases short and J 5 bases short, with 13 bases between. CDR3 DNA sequence: TGTGCCAGCAGCGGGGGGGCTAGGACTGAAGCTTTCTTT. It specifies CASSGGARTEAFF.

J is TRBJ2-3 and V is TRBV7-2, with 7 bases identical to TRBD1. Germline CDR1 SGHTA, CDR2 FQGNSA. The CDR3 contains 14 residues. V shed 3 bases, J shed 6 bases, and the junction held 6 bases outside the gene matches. The CDR3 spells CASSFKRGPDTQYF. Written as DNA, the CDR3 is TGTGCCAGCAGCTTTAAAAGGGGGCCTGATACGCAGTATTTT.

This clone was observed once. The chain combines TRBV21-1 with TRBJ2-7; TRBD2, the table's D call, was not compared with the DNA. TRBV21-1 is a pseudogene locus. There are 16 residues in the CDR3. The CDR3 sequence: CASSKESGRGVYEQYF. The CDR3, as DNA: TGTGCCAGCAGCAAAGAGAGCGGGAGAGGCGTCTACGAGCAGTACTTC.

This clone was recorded only once. The chain links TRBV27 to TRBJ2-3; D may be TRBD1 or TRBD2 (5 bases each). The CDR3 totals 15 residues. The V gene's germline CDR1 is MNHEY and CDR2 SMNVEV (reference sequence). V was clipped by 4 bases and J by 5 bases, with 16 bases between them. The chain's CDR3 is CASSSPQGRIDTQYF. CDR3 DNA: TGTGCCAGCAGTTCACCCCAGGGACGGATAGATACGCAGTATTTT.

This chain connects TRBV10-3 to TRBJ2-3; D might be TRBD2 (6 bases). Germline CDR1 reads ENHRY; CDR2 reads SYGVKD. The ends were cut back, 0 bases at V and 1 base at J, with 14 bases in the middle. The CDR3 extends over 17 amino acids. CDR3 DNA sequence: TGTGCCATCAGTGAGTCGGTTGGAGGCGGGGGCACAGATACGCAGTATTTT. As protein: CAISESVGGGGTDTQYF.

This chain uses TRBV14 with TRBJ1-2; the D gene is possibly TRBD1 (6 bases). Germline CDR1 reads SGHDN; CDR2 reads FVKESK. The length of the CDR3 is 13 residues. The V end was cut by 4 bases, the J end by 8 bases, with 14 bases between. CDR3 sequence reads: CASSPGEAYGYTF. In DNA, the CDR3 is TGTGCCAGCAGCCCAGGGGAGGCGTACGGCTACACCTTC.

This rearrangement joins TRBV18 to TRBJ2-5; D uncertain. Trimming removed 6 bases from V and 0 bases from J, with 14 bases in between. The CDR3 length is 15 residues. The germline CDR1 and CDR2 sequences are KGHSH and LQKENI. The CDR3 DNA follows: TGTGCCAGCTCCCGAAAGATGACAAACCAAGAGACCCAGTACTTC. Protein sequence: CASSRKMTNQETQYF.

This clone has more than one count but fewer than ten. This chain connects TRBV18 to TRBJ1-1; perhaps TRBD1 as D (5 bases). The length of the CDR3 is 14 residues. Trimming removed 0 bases from V and 10 bases from J, with 15 bases in between. Germline-derived CDR1 and CDR2 are KGHSH and LQKENI. CDR3 sequence (DNA): TGTGCCAGCTCACCACCGGGGGGAAGGGAGGTAGCTTTCTTT. This translates into CASSPPGGREVAFF. Based on the CDR3 plus reference TRBV18 and TRBJ1-1, the full variable domain is NAGVMQNPRHLVRRRGQEARLRCSPMKGHSHVYWYRQLPEEGLKFMVYLQKENIIDESGMPKERFSAEFPKEGPSILRIQQVVRGDSAAYFCASSPPGGREVAFFGQGTRLTVV.

The chain couples TRBV19 to TRBJ1-1; 9 bases fit TRBD1. The CDR3 spans 13 residues. The germline V gene has CDR1 LNHDA and CDR2 SQIVND (reference sequence). V was pared by 6 bases and J by 13 bases, with 12 bases of the junction left unmatched. DNA of the CDR3: TGTGCCAGTAGGATGGGACAGGGACCCGGGATTTTCTTT. This translates into CASRMGQGPGIFF.